The 8 T cell receptor beta chains listed next were all sequenced from one sample in a study of cytomegalovirus exposure and HLA in healthy donors. A multiplex PCR was run with 60 Vbeta primers and 13 Jbeta primers. This table comes from immunoSEQ multiplex PCR, and its TCRdb copy is limited to in-frame clones, with some not included. The sample yields about 200,000 clones, around 80% seen once. Material for sequencing was PBMCs. The receptors here all came from a boy aged 2 to 10 in good health and CMV-seronegative.

The rearrangement links TRBV4-1 to TRBJ1-3; 7 nucleotides match TRBD1. This CDR3 has 14 residues. Germline V CDR1 and CDR2: MGHRA, YSYEKL. Unmatched junction bases numbered 1, after V lost 3 bases and J lost 2 bases. The CDR3 here is CASSHTGAGNTIYF. In DNA, the CDR3 is TGCGCCAGCAGCCACACAGGGGCTGGAAACACCATATATTTT.

V is TRBV25-1 and J is TRBJ1-2; 7 nucleotides match TRBD1. Trimming cost V 4 bases and J 8 bases; bases outside gene matches: 7. Germline values: CDR1 MGHDK, CDR2 SYGVNS. The CDR3 is 13 amino acids. CDR3 amino acids: CASSVGGTGGYTF. CDR3 DNA sequence: TGTGCCAGCAGTGTAGGGGGCACGGGAGGCTACACCTTC.

This rearrangement joins TRBV15 to TRBJ2-5; 8 nucleotides match TRBD2. Trimming cost V 1 base and J 5 bases; bases outside gene matches: 12. The CDR3 is made up of 17 amino acids. Germline V lookup: CDR1 LNHNV, CDR2 YYDKDF (reference sequence). The CDR3 reads CATSRGGDAGGKETQYF. DNA for the CDR3: TGTGCCACCAGCAGAGGGGGAGACGCGGGAGGAAAGGAGACCCAGTACTTC.

The chain recombines TRBV27 with TRBJ1-2, with 9 nucleotides matching TRBD1. The CDR3 is 13 amino acids. With V trimmed by 6 bases and J by 8 bases, 7 bases remained unmatched. Germline loops: CDR1 MNHEY, CDR2 SMNVEV (reference sequence). The CDR3 nucleotides read TGTGCCAGCAGGCAACAGGGGGCGGAAGGCTACACCTTC. Translation gives CASRQQGAEGYTF.

For the CDR3, the DNA is TGTGCCAGCAGACGACCGGGGGTGAACACTGAAGCTTTCTTT. Translation gives CASRRPGVNTEAFF. This chain links TRBV6-1 with TRBJ1-1, with a weak D call TRBD1 (5 bases). CDR1 is MNHNS and CDR2 is SASEGT in the germline V gene. This CDR3 region has 14 residues. Trimming cost V 6 bases and J 0 bases, with 11 bases left between them.

V usage is TRBV5-6 and J usage is TRBJ2-3; 7 positions agree with TRBD1. Germline loops: CDR1 SGHDT, CDR2 YYEEEE. This CDR3 spans 15 amino acids. Trimming at V came to 0 bases and at J to 6 bases, leaving 7 bases not matched to a gene. The CDR3 bases are TGTGCCAGCAGCTTGGCCAGGGGGTCAGGGGATACGCAGTATTTT. The encoded protein is CASSLARGSGDTQYF. The full variable domain, rest sourced from reference TRBV5-6 and TRBJ2-3, is DAGVTQSPTHLIKTRGQQVTLRCSPKSGHDTVSWYQQALGQGPQFIFQYYEEEERQRGNFPDRFSGHQFPNYSSELNVNALLLGDSALYLCASSLARGSGDTQYFGPGTRLTVL.

The chain carries TRBV9 and TRBJ2-3, with a tentative D call TRBD2 (5 bases). The V and J ends lost 2 bases and 3 bases respectively, with 16 bases between them. Germline CDR1 SGDLS, CDR2 YYNGEE. CDR3 length equals 16 residues. The CDR3, as DNA: TGTGCCAGCAGCGTGGACTTCGGTGTTGGGACAGATACGCAGTATTTT. This encodes CASSVDFGVGTDTQYF.

As to this clone: Germline and junction disagree at one end, which may indicate a read error. This sequence joins TRBV7-7 and TRBJ2-7, with TRBD1 matching 7 bases. The CDR3 is made up of 14 amino acids. CDR1 is SSHAT, CDR2 FNYEAQ, per germline (reference sequence). The CDR3 is CASSPRQGFGEQYF. The CDR3 region has the DNA TGTGCTAGCAGCCCCCGACAGGGTTTTGGGGAGCAGTACTTC.